The clone carrying this T cell receptor (beta chain) was seen a handful of times. Its cognate antigen is unknown. Deletions cut 11 bases from V and 6 bases from J, with 12 bases between. CDR1 and CDR2 from the germline V gene are ENHRY and SYGVKD. This CDR3 region has 11 residues. Unique molecular identifiers were present in the TCR beta cDNA libraries. Once roughly 0.9 to 10 million T cells were used, a few hundred thousand cDNA molecules resulted. TCRdb reanalysed the PCR reads using MiXCR and keeps one entry per CDR3 protein. Here the sample spans roughly 730,000 distinct CDR3 sequences, about 27% being singletons. The data belong to a study of post-analysis software for immune sequencing data. Across the study: There were relapsing-remitting, secondary progressive and progressive-relapsing multiple sclerosis among the disease courses included. Findings of the study overall: Strong co-clustering by F measure was evident for samples that had been prepared in the same batch. With TRBV5-6, TRBV5-1 and TRBV20-1 included, about five TRBV segments were more frequent in patients than in controls. Multiple sclerosis patients showed significantly lower normalized Chao1 diversity than controls did.

This clonotype was sampled from a girl aged 5-17 years with multiple sclerosis. The sample consisted of blood. The rearrangement joins TRBV10-3 to TRBJ2-3; TRBD2 might be the D (5 bases). CDR3 loop: CASGLLDTQYF. The DNA for the CDR3 is TGTGCCTCGGGGTTATTGGATACGCAGTATTTT.